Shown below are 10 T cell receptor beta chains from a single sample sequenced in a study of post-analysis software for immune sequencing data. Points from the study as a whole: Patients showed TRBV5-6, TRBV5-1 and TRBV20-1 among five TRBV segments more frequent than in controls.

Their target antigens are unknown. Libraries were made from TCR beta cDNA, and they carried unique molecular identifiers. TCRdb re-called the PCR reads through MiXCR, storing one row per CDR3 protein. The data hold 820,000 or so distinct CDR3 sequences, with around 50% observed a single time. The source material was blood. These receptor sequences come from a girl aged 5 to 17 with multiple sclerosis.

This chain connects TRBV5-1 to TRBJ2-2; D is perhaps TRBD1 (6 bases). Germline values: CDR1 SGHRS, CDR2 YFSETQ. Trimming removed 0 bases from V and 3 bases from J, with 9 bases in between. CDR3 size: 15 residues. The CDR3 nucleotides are TGCGCCAGCAGCTTGGACAGGGCTCACACCGGGGAGCTGTTTTTT. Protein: CASSLDRAHTGELFF.

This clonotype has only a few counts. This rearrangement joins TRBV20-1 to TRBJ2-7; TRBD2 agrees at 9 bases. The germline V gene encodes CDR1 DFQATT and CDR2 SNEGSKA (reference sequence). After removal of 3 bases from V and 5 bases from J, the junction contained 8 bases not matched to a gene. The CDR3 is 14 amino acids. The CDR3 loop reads CSARVREGLNEQYF. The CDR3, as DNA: TGCAGTGCTAGGGTGCGGGAGGGGCTTAACGAGCAGTACTTC.

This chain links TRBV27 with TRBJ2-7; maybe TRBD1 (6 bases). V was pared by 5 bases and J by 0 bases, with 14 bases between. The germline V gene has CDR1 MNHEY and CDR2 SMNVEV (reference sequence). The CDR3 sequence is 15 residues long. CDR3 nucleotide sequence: TGTGCCAGCAGTGCAGGGGTTGGGATCTCCTACGAGCAGTACTTC. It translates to CASSAGVGISYEQYF.

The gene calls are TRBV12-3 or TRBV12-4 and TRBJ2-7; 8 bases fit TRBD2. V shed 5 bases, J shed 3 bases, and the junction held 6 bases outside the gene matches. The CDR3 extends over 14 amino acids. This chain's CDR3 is CASSPGLEDYEQYF. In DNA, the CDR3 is TGTGCCAGCAGTCCGGGACTAGAGGACTACGAGCAGTACTTC.

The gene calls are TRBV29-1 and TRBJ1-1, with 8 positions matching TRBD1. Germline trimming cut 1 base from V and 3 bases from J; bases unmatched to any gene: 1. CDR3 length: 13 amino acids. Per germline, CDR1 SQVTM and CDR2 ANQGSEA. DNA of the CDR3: TGCAGCGTTGAAGGGACAGGGTACACTGAAGCTTTCTTT. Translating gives CSVEGTGYTEAFF.

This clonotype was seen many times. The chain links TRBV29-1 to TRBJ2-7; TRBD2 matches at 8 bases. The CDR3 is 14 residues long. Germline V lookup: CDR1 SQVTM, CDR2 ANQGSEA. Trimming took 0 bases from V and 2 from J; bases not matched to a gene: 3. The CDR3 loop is CSVEDTSGTYEQYF. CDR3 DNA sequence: TGCAGCGTTGAAGATACTAGCGGTACCTACGAGCAGTACTTC.

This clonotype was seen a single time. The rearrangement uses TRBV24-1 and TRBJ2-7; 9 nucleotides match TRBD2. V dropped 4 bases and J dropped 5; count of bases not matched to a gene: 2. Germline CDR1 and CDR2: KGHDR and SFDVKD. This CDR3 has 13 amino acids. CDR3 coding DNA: TGTGCCACCAGTGACGGACTAGCGCACGAGCAGTACTTC. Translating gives CATSDGLAHEQYF.

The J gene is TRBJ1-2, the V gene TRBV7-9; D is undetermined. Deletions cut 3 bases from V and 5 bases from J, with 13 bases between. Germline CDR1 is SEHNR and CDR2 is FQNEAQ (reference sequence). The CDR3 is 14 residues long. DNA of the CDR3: TGTGCCAGCAGCTTTGACGGGATAGGGTATGGCTACACCTTC. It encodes CASSFDGIGYGYTF. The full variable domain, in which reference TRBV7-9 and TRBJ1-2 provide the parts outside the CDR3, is DTGVSQNPRHKITKRGQNVTFRCDPISEHNRLYWYRQTLGQGPEFLTYFQNEAQLEKSRLLSDRFSAERPKGSFSTLEIQRTEQGDSAMYLCASSFDGIGYGYTFGSGTRLTVV.

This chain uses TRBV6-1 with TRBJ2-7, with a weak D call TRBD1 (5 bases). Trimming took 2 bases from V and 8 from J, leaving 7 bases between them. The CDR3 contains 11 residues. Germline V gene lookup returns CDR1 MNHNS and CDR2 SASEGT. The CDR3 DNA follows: TGTGCCAGCAGTGAAAGGGGTCAGCAGTACTTC. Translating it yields CASSERGQQYF.

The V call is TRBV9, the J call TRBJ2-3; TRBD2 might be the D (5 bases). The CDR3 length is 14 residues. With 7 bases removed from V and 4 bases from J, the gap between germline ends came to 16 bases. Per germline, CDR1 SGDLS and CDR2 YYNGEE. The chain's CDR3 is CASQGGGFSDTQYF. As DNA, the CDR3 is TGTGCCAGCCAAGGAGGTGGCTTTTCAGATACGCAGTATTTT.